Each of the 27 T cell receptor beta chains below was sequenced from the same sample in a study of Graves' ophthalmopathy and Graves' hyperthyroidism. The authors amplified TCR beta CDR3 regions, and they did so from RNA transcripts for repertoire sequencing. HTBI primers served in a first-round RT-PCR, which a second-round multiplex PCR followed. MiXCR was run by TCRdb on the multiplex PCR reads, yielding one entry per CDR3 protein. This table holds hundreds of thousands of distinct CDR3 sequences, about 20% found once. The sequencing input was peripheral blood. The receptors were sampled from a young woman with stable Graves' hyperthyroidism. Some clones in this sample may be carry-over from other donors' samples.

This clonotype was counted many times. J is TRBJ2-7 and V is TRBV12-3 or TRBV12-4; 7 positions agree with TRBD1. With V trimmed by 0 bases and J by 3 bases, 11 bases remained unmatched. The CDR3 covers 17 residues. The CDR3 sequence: CASSLAYGTAKNYEQYF. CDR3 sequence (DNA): TGTGCCAGCAGTTTAGCCTATGGGACAGCCAAAAACTACGAGCAGTACTTC.

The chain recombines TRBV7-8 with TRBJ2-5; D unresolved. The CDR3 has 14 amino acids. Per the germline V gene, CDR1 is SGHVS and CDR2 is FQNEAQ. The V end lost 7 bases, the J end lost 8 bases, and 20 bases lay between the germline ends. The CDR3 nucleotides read TGTGCCAGCATCCTGCGTGTGTGGTCGGGTACCCAGTACTTC. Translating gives CASILRVWSGTQYF.

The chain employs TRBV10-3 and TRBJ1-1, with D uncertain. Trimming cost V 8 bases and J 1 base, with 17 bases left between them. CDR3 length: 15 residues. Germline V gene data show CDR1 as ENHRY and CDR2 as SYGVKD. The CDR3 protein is CAISPNQVSNTEAFF. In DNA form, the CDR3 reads TGTGCCATCTCACCAAACCAGGTTTCGAACACTGAAGCTTTCTTT.

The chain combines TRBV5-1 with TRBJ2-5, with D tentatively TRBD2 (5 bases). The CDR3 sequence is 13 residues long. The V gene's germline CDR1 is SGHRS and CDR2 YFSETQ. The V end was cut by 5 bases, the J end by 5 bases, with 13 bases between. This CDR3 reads CASRSGWSETQYF. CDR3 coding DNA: TGCGCCAGCAGATCGGGGTGGTCGGAGACCCAGTACTTC.

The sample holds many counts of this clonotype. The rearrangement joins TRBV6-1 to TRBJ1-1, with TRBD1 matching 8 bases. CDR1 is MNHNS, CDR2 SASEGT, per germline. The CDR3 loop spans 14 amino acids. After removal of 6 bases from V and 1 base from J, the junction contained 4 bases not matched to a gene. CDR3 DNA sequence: TGTGCCAGCAGCGGGACAGGACAGAACACTGAAGCTTTCTTT. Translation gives CASSGTGQNTEAFF.

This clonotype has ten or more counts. The CDR3 nucleotides read TGTGCCAGCAGTTCAGCAGCTTTGAACACTGAAGCTTTCTTT. Translating it yields CASSSAALNTEAFF. V is TRBV6-1 and J is TRBJ1-1; D is ambiguous. Trimming stripped 5 bases from V and 0 bases from J, with 10 bases between. CDR1 and CDR2 (germline): MNHNS, SASEGT. There are 14 residues in the CDR3.

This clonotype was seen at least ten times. CDR3 loop: CASSLPWVTYNSPLHF. The CDR3 DNA follows: TGTGCCAGCAGCCTCCCGTGGGTTACCTATAATTCACCCCTCCACTTT. The chain has TRBV7-2 and TRBJ1-6; unclear D gene. Germline assignment: CDR1 SGHTA and CDR2 FQGNSA. Trimming removed 5 bases from V and 2 bases from J, with 13 bases in between. The CDR3 totals 16 residues.

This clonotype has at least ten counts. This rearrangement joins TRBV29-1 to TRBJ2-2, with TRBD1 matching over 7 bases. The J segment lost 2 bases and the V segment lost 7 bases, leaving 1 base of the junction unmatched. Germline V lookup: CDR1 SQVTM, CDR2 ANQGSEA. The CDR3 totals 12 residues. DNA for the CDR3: TGCAGCGGACAGGGTAACACCGGGGAGCTGTTTTTT. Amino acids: CSGQGNTGELFF.

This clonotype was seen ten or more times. Here the CDR3 DNA reads TGTGCCAGCAGCCAATCAGGCTATGGCTACACCTTC. Translation: CASSQSGYGYTF. This chain connects TRBV28 to TRBJ1-2; unclear D gene. Trimming pared 6 bases from V and 4 bases from J, leaving 9 bases between. There are 12 residues in the CDR3. Germline V gives CDR1 MDHEN, CDR2 SYDVKM.

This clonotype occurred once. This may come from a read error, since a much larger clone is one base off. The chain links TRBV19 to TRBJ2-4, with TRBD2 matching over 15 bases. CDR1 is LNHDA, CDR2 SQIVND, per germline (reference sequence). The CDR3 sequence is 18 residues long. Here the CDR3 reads CASSWSGTSGRNRNVQYF. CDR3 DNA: TGTGCCAGTAGTTGGAGCGGGACTAGCGGGAGGAACAGAAACGTTCAGTACTTC.

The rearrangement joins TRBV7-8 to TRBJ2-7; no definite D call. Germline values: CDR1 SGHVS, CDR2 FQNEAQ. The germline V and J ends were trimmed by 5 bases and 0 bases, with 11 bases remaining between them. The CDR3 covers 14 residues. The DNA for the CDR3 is TGTGCCAGCAGCGGGCTCTCGAGCTCCTACGAGCAGTACTTC. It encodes CASSGLSSSYEQYF.

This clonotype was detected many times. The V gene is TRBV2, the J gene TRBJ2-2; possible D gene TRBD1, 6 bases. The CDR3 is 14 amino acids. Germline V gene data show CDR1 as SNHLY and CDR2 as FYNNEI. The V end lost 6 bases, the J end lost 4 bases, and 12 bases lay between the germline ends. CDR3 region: CASRQGSSTGELFF. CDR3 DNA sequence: TGTGCCAGCAGACAGGGCTCTTCCACCGGGGAGCTGTTTTTT.

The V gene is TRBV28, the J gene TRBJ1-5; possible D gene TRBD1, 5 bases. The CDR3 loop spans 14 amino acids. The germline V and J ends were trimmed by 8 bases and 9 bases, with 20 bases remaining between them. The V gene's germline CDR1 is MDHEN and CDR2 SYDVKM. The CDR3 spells CASFLPGGDRPQHF. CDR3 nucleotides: TGTGCCAGCTTTCTTCCGGGGGGGGATAGGCCCCAGCATTTT.

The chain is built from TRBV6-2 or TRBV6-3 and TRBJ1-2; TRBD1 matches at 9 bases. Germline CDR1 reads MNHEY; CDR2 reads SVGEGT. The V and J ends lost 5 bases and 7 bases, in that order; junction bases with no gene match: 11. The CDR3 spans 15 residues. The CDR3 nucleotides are TGTGCCAGCAGTGCAACCGAGGGACAGGGTCTTGGCTACACCTTC. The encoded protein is CASSATEGQGLGYTF.

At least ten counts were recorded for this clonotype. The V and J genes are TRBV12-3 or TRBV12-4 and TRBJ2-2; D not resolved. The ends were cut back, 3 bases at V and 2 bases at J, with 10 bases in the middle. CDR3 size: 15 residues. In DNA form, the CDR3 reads TGTGCCAGCAGTTTTCTCGGAGTTAACACCGGGGAGCTGTTTTTT. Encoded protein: CASSFLGVNTGELFF.

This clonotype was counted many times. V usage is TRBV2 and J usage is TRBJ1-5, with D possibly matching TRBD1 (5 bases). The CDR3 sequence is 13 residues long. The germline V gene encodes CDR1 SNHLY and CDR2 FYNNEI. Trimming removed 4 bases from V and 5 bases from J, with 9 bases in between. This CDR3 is CASSALGDQPQHF. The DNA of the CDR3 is TGTGCCAGCAGTGCGCTAGGGGATCAGCCCCAGCATTTT.

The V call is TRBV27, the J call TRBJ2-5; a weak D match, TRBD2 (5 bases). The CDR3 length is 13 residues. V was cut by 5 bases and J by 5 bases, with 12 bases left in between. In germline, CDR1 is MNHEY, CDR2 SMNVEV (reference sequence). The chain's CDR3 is CASSRKREETQYF. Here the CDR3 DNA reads TGTGCCAGCAGTAGAAAGAGGGAGGAGACCCAGTACTTC.

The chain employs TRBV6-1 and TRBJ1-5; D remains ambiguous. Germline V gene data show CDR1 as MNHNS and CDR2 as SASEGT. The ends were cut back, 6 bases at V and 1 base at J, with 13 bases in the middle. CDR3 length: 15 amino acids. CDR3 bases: TGTGCCAGCAGGAGGGTCGATACGAGCAATCAGCCCCAGCATTTT. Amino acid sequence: CASRRVDTSNQPQHF.

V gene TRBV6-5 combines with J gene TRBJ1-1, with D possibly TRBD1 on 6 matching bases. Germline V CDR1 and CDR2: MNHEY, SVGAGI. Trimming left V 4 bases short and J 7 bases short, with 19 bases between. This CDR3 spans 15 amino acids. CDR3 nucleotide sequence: TGTGCCAGCAGTTGGAACCTAGGGACAAGAATTGAAGCTTTCTTT. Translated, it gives CASSWNLGTRIEAFF.

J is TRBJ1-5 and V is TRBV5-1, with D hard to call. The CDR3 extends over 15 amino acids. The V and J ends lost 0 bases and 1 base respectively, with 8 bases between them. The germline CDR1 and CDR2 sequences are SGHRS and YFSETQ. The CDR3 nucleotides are TGCGCCAGCAGCTTGGTGGGGAAGAGCAATCAGCCCCAGCATTTT. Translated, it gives CASSLVGKSNQPQHF.

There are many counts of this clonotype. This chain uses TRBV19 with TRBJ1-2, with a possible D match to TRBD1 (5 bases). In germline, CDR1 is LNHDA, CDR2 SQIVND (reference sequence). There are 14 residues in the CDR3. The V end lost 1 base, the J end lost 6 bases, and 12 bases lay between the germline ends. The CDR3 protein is CASSIVEAGHGYTF. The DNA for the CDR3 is TGTGCCAGTAGTATAGTGGAAGCGGGGCATGGCTACACCTTC.

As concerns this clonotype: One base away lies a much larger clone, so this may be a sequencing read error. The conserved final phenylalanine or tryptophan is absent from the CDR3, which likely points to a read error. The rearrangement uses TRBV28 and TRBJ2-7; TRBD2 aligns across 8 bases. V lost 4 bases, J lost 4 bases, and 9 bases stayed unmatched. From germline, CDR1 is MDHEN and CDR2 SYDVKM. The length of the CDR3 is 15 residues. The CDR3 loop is CASSSVGAGVYEQYY. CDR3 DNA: TGTGCCAGCAGTTCCGTGGGAGCGGGAGTATACGAGCAGTACTAC.

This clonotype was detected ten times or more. Here the CDR3 DNA reads TGTGCCAGCAGCTTATCTGATTTTGGGAGGACTGAAGCTTTCTTT. Translation gives CASSLSDFGRTEAFF. The chain joins TRBV7-9 to TRBJ1-1; D unresolved. V was trimmed by 2 bases and J by 5 bases, leaving 15 bases between them. The CDR3 runs 15 residues. Germline CDR1 and CDR2: SEHNR and FQNEAQ (reference sequence).

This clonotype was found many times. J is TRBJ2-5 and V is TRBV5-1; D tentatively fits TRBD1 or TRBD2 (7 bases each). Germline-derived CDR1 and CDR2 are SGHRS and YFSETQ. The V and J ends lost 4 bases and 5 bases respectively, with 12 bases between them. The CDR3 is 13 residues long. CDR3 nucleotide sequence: TGCGCCAGCAGCGTTCAGGGGGGGGAGACCCAGTACTTC. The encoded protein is CASSVQGGETQYF.

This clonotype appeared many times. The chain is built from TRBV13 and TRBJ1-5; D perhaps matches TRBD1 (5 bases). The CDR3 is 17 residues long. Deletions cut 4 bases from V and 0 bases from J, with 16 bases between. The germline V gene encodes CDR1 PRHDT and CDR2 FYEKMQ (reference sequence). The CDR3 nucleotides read TGTGCCAGCAGCTCACGGGACCGAAGCTCTAGCAATCAGCCCCAGCATTTT. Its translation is CASSSRDRSSSNQPQHF.

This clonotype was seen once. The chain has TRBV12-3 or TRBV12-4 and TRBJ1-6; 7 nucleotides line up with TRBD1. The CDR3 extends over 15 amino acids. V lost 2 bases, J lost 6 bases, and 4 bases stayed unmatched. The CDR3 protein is CASSLRGPSNSPLHF. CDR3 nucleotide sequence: TGTGCCAGCAGTTTAAGGGGGCCTAGTAATTCACCCCTCCACTTT.

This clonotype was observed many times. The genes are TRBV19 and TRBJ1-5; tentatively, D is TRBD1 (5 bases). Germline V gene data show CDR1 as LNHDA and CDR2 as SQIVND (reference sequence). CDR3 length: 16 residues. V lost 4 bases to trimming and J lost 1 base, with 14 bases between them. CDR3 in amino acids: CASSTERWDSNQPQHF. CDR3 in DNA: TGTGCCAGTAGTACAGAACGTTGGGACAGCAATCAGCCCCAGCATTTT. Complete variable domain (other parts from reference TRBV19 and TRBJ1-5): DGGITQSPKYLFRKEGQNVTLSCEQNLNHDAMYWYRQDPGQGLRLIYYSQIVNDFQKGDIAEGYSVSREKKESFPLTVTSAQKNPTAFYLCASSTERWDSNQPQHFGDGTRLSIL.